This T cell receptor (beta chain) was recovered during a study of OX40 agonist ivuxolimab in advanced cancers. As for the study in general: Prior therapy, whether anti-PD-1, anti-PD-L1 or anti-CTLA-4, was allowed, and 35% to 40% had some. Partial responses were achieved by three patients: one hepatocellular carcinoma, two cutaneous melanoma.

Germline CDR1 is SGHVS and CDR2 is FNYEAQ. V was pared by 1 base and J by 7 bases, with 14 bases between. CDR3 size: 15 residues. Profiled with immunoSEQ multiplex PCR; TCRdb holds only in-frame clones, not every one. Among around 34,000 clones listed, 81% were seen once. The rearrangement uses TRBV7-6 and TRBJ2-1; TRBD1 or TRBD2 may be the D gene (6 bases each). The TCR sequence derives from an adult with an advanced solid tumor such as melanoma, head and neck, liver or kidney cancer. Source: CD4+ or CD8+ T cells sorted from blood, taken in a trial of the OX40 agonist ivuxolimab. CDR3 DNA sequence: TGTGCCAGCAGCTTAGTACAGGGTGGAGGGAATGAGCAGTTCTTC. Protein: CASSLVQGGGNEQFF.